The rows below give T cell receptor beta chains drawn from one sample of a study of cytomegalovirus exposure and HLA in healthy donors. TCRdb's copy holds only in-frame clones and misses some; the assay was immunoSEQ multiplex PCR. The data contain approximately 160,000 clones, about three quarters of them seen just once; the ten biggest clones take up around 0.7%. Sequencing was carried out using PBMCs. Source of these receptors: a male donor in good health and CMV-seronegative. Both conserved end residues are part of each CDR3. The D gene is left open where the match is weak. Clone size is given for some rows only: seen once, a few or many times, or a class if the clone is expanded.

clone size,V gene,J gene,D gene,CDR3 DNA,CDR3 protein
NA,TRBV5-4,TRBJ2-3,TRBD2,TGTGCCAGCAGCTCCCGAACTAGCGGCACAGATACGCAGTATTTT,CASSSRTSGTDTQYF
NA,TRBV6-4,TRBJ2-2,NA,TGTGCCAGCAGTGTACAGGGAACCGGGGAGCTGTTTTTT,CASSVQGTGELFF
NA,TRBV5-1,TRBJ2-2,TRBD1,TGCGCCAGCAGAATAACCCCGGGACAGGGGGCCACCGGGGAGCTGTTTTTT,CASRITPGQGATGELFF
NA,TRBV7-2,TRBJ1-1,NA,TGTGCCAGCAGCTTAGAGCAGGGGACTGAAGCTTTCTTT,CASSLEQGTEAFF
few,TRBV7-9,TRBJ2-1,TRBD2,TGTGCCAGCAGCCCCCCGGCGGGAGTTTCCCCGGCCTACAATGAGCAGTTCTTC,CASSPPAGVSPAYNEQFF
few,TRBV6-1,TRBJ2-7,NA,TGTGCCAGCAGTGAAGGGGACACCTCCTACGAGCAGTACTTC,CASSEGDTSYEQYF
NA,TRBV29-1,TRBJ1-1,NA,TGCACCTATAGGTCAGGGCCTGAAGCTTTCTTT,CTYRSGPEAFF
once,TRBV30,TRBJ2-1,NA,TGTGCCTGGACAGGCGCGACTGAGCAGTTCTTC,CAWTGATEQFF
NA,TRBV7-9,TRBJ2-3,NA,TGTTCCAGCAGCCCGGCCAGGGATTCAGATACGCAGTATTTT,CSSSPARDSDTQYF
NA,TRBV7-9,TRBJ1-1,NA,TGTTCCAGCAGCCGCGCGCGGTTGAACACTGAAGCTTTCTTT,CSSSRARLNTEAFF
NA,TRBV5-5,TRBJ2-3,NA,TGTGCCAGCAGCCAACTCCCGGGGTCAGATACGCAGTATTTT,CASSQLPGSDTQYF
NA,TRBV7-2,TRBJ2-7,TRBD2,TGTGCCAGCAGCTCAGCGGGAGTCGGGTACGAGCAGTACTTC,CASSSAGVGYEQYF
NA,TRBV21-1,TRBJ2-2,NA,TGTGCCAGCAGCCAAAGGCGGGGGGGCCGCACCGGGGAGCTGTTTTTT,CASSQRRGGRTGELFF
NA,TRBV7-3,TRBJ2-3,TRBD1,TGTGCCAGCAGCCCCAAACTGACAGGGGGGGCGGATACGCAGTATTTT,CASSPKLTGGADTQYF
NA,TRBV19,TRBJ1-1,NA,TGTGCCAGTAGTATCGCCCTAAACACTGAAGCTTTCTTT,CASSIALNTEAFF
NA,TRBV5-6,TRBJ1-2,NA,TGTGCCAGCAGCTTGGTACGGAACTATGGCTACACCTTC,CASSLVRNYGYTF
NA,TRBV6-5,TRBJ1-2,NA,TGTGCCAGCAGTTACTCGGGGGGTGGCTACACCTTC,CASSYSGGGYTF
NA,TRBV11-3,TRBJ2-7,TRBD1,TGTGCCAGCAGCCCCGGTCCGGGGACAGGGTACTACGAGCAGTACTTC,CASSPGPGTGYYEQYF
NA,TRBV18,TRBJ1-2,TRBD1,TGTGCCAGCTCACCACTGGGACAGGGTGACGGCTACACCTTC,CASSPLGQGDGYTF
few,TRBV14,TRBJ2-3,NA,TGTGCCAGCAGCATCAGGGGGGCAGATACGCAGTATTTT,CASSIRGADTQYF
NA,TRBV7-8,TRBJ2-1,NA,TGTGCCAGCAGCTTAAGCTCGCCTTCCTACAATGAGCAGTTCTTC,CASSLSSPSYNEQFF
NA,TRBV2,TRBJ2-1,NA,TGTGCCAGCAGTAGGGGCCCTAGCTCCTACAATGAGCAGTTCTTC,CASSRGPSSYNEQFF
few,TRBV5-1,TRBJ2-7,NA,TGCGCCAGCAGCTTATACAGCTACGAGCAGTACTTC,CASSLYSYEQYF
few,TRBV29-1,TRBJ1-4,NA,TGCAGCGTTGCGGCGGTAGGCGAAAAACTGTTTTTT,CSVAAVGEKLFF
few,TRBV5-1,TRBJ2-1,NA,TGCGCCAGCAGCGTCAGGGGGGATTCCTACAATGAGCAGTTCTTC,CASSVRGDSYNEQFF
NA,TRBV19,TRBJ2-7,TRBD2,TGTGCCAGTAGTATTCAAGCGGGAGAGTACGAGCAGTACTTC,CASSIQAGEYEQYF
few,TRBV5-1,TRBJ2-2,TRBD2,TGCGCCAGCAGCATACAAACTAGCGGGGGGATGAACACCGGGGAGCTGTTTTTT,CASSIQTSGGMNTGELFF
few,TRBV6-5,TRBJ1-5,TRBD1,TGTGCCAGCAGTTTTCCTAGTACAGGGGGCAATCAGCCCCAGCATTTT,CASSFPSTGGNQPQHF
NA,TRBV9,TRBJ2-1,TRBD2,TGTGCCAGCAGCGTATCCGGACTAGCAGGGGAGCAGTTCTTC,CASSVSGLAGEQFF
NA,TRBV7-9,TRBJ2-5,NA,TGTGCCAGCAGCTCCACAGGGACGGGAGAGACCCAGTACTTC,CASSSTGTGETQYF
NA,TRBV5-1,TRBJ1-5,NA,TGCGCCAGCAGCTTGGACGGTAGCAATCAGCCCCAGCATTTT,CASSLDGSNQPQHF
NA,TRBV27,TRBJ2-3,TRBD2,TGTGCCAGCAGTTCCCGAGGAGCGGGAGTCGCGAAAGATACGCAGTATTTT,CASSSRGAGVAKDTQYF
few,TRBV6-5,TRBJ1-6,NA,TGTGCCAGCAGCTTATTAGAGGATTCACCCCTCCACTTT,CASSLLEDSPLHF
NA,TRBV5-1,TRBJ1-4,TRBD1,TGCGCCAGCAGCTCCCGCGAGACAGGGGGCCCCTATAATGAAAAACTGTTTTTT,CASSSRETGGPYNEKLFF
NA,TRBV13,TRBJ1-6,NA,TGTGCCAGCAGGTATGGGGGCACAGAGGGATCCTATAATTCACCCCTCCACTTT,CASRYGGTEGSYNSPLHF
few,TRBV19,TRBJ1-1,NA,TGTGCCAGTAGTATAGACCGGAATGGACAGAACACTGAAGCTTTCTTT,CASSIDRNGQNTEAFF
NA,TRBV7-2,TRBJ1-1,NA,TGTGCCAGCGGCCTAGGTCCGAGGACTGAAGCTTTCTTT,CASGLGPRTEAFF
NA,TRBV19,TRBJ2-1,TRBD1,TGTGCCAGTAGTGCCGGGACAGGGTCTGGTGTTGAGCAGTTCTTC,CASSAGTGSGVEQFF
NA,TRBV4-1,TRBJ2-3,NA,TGCGCCAGCAGCAGGATGGCGGGCACAGATACGCAGTATTTT,CASSRMAGTDTQYF
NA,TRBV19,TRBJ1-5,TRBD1,TGTGCCAGTACCACCAGGGACAGGGATAGCAATCAGCCCCAGCATTTT,CASTTRDRDSNQPQHF
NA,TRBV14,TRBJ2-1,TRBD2,TGTGCCAGCAGCCAACTAGCGGGAGGGCCCGGGGAGCAGTTCTTC,CASSQLAGGPGEQFF
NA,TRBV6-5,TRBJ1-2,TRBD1,TGTGCCAGCAGTTACTCGAAGCCAGGGGGCGCCTCCGGCTACACCTTC,CASSYSKPGGASGYTF
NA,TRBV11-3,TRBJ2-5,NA,TGTGCCAGCGCTTGGAGGGGTAGGGAGACCCAGTACTTC,CASAWRGRETQYF
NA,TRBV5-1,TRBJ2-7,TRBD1,TGCGCCAGCAGCATGACAGGGGGCGAATTTAACGAGCAGTACTTC,CASSMTGGEFNEQYF
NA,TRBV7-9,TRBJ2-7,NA,TGTTCCAGCAGCTTTGAGAGAACTCAGGGCGAGCAGTACTTC,CSSSFERTQGEQYF
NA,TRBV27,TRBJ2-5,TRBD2,TGTGCCAGCAGTTTATATGGACTAGCGGGAGTTCAAGAGACCCAGTACTTC,CASSLYGLAGVQETQYF
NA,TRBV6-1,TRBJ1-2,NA,TGTGCCAGCAGTGAAGCGCACGGCGGGGGCTATGGCTACACCTTC,CASSEAHGGGYGYTF
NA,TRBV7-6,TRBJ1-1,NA,TGTGCCAGCAGCTCGTGGACAGTCCGGTTGAACACTGAAGCTTTCTTT,CASSSWTVRLNTEAFF
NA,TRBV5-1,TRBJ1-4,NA,TGCGCCAGCAGCTTGGCCGACGGGGGGGGAGAAAAACTGTTTTTT,CASSLADGGGEKLFF
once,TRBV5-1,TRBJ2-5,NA,TGCGCCAGCAGCTTGGGAGGGCCAGAGACCCAGTACTTC,CASSLGGPETQYF